The clone carrying this TCR beta chain was recorded once. The CDR3 contains 14 residues. Trimming took 5 bases from V and 3 from J; bases not matched to a gene: 3. Germline V gene lookup returns CDR1 MNHEY and CDR2 SMNVEV (reference sequence). Only in-frame clones appear in the TCRdb table, and some are missing; sequencing was by immunoSEQ multiplex PCR. This sample carries fewer than 400,000 clones, roughly 80% of them seen once, and the ten largest clones take 2% to 2.5%. Treatment defined: about 20 received Ad26.COV2.S at low or high dose, single or two shots; 5 received placebo; per-sample allocation not given. Specimen acquisition occurred on day 63 following the initial vaccine or placebo injection. This sample stems from a study of Ad26.COV2.S vaccination and SARS-CoV-2 variants.

The V gene is TRBV27, the J gene TRBJ2-7; 11 bases are a match to TRBD2. Specimen: peripheral blood, collected in a trial of Ad26.COV2.S vaccine versus placebo. The sequence derives from a person between 18 and 60 years old who received the Ad26.COV2.S COVID-19 vaccine or a placebo. The CDR3 coding sequence is TGTGCCAGCAGTCTACTAGCGGGGGTCTACGAGCAGTACTTC. It is translated as CASSLLAGVYEQYF.